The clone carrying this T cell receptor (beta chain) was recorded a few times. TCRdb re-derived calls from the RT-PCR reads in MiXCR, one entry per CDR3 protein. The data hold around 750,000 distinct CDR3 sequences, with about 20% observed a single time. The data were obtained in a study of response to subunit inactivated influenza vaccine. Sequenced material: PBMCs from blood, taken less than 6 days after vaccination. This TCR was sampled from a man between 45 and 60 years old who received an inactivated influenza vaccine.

The CDR3 is CASSPGTSASYEQYF. For the CDR3, the DNA is TGTGCCAGCTCACCAGGGACTAGCGCGTCCTACGAGCAGTACTTC. J is TRBJ2-7 and V is TRBV18; 10 nucleotides line up with TRBD2. Germline CDR1 is KGHSH and CDR2 is LQKENI. The junction had 2 bases not matched to a gene; V was cut back by 2 bases and J by 1 base. CDR3 length equals 15 residues.